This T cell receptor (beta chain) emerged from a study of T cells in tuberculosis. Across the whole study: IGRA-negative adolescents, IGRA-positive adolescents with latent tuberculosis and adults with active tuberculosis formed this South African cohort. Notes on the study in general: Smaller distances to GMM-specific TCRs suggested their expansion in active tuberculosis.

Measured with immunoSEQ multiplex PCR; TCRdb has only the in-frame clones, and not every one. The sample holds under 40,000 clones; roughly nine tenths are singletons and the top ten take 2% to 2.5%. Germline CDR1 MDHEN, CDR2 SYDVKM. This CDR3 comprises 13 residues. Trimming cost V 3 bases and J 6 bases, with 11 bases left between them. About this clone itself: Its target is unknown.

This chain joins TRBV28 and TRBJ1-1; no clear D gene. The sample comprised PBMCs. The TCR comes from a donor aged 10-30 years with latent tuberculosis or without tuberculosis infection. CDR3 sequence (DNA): TGTGCCAGCAGTTTGAGGCAGCGGGCTGAAGCTTTCTTT. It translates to CASSLRQRAEAFF.